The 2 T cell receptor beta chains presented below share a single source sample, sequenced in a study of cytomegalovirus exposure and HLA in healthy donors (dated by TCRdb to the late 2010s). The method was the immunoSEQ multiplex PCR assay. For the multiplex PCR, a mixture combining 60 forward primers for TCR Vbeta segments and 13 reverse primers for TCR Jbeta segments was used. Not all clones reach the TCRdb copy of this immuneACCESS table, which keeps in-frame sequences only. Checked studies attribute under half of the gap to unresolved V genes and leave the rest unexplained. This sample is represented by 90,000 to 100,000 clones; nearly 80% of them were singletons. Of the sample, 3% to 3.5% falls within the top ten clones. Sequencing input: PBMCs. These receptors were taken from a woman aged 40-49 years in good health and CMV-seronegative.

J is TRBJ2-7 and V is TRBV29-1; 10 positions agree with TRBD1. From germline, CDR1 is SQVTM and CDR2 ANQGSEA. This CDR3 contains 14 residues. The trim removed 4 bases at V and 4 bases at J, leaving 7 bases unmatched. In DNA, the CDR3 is TGCAGCGTTGGCCGGGACAGGGGATTTTACGAGCAGTACTTC. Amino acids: CSVGRDRGFYEQYF.

CDR3 in DNA: TGTGCCAGCAGTCCTTTTAGCGGTGGCACTGAAGCTTTCTTT. Translation: CASSPFSGGTEAFF. This chain uses TRBV11-2 with TRBJ1-1; no firm D call. The CDR3 runs 14 residues. Looked up from germline, CDR1 is SGHAT and CDR2 is FQNNGV. V was shortened by 6 bases and J by 4 bases, with 15 bases between the two germline ends.